These T cell receptor beta chains were read from a single sample in a study of T cell responses to AZD1222 COVID-19 vaccine. Some clones are missing from TCRdb's copy, which holds only in-frame ones; the method was immunoSEQ multiplex PCR. The sample consists of more than 80,000 clones, 80% to 90% of them appearing once. Sample: peripheral blood, taken 28 days after the second AZD1222 dose. The receptors here all came from an adult who received the AZD1222 COVID-19 vaccine. Both conserved end residues are part of each CDR3. A D gene is named only where the DNA matches it firmly. The size field is filled for only some rows; it gives once, few, many or a size class.

j_gene,abundance,v_gene,d_gene,CDR3nt,CDR3aa
TRBJ2-1,few,TRBV29-1,TRBD1,TGCAGCGTTGACAGGGGGCTGAATGAGCAGTTCTTC,CSVDRGLNEQFF
TRBJ1-2,-,TRBV24-1,TRBD1,TGTGCCACCAGTGCCGAGGGGGCAGACTATGGCTACACCTTC,CATSAEGADYGYTF
TRBJ2-5,once,TRBV6-1,TRBD2,TGTGCCAGCAGTGAGGGAGGGGTTGTGTCGGAGACCCAGTACTTC,CASSEGGVVSETQYF
TRBJ1-2,-,TRBV19,-,TGTGCCACCCTCGTGGGGGGGGAAAACTATGGCTACACCTTC,CATLVGGENYGYTF
TRBJ1-4,-,TRBV28,-,TGTGCCAGCAGTCCAATGGTGGGGACATACCCTCAAGCAACTAATGAAAAACTGTTTTTT,CASSPMVGTYPQATNEKLFF
TRBJ1-1,large,TRBV19,-,TGTGCCAGTAGGCAGAACACTGAAGCTTTCTTT,CASRQNTEAFF
TRBJ1-1,-,TRBV20-1,-,TGCAGGACAGCCACCACTGAAGCTTTCTTT,CRTATTEAFF
TRBJ1-3,-,TRBV2,-,TGTGCCAGCAGTGAAAGGCGGATCTCTGGAAACACCATATATTTT,CASSERRISGNTIYF
TRBJ1-5,-,TRBV19,-,TGTGCCAGTAGTATAATGAGCGGTAGCAATCAGCCCCAGCATTTT,CASSIMSGSNQPQHF
TRBJ2-7,few,TRBV7-2,TRBD1,TGTGCCAGCAGCTCCGTTGGACAGGGCACCTACGAGCAGTACTTC,CASSSVGQGTYEQYF
TRBJ1-2,-,TRBV5-4,-,TGTGCCAGCTACGAGGGGTTCTTCTATGGCTACACCTTC,CASYEGFFYGYTF
TRBJ2-7,-,TRBV5-1,TRBD2,TGCGCCAGCAGCCCTGGACTAGCGGATTCCTACGAGCAGTACTTC,CASSPGLADSYEQYF
TRBJ2-2,few,TRBV7-6,TRBD2,TGTGCCAGCAGCGACAGCGGGGGGGCCACCGGGGAGCTGTTTTTT,CASSDSGGATGELFF
TRBJ1-3,-,TRBV4-2,-,TGTGCCAGCAGCCAAGAAGAAGGGGCTGGAAACACCATATATTTT,CASSQEEGAGNTIYF
TRBJ1-6,-,TRBV18,-,TGTGCCAGCTGGTGGGGCAGCTCCTCACCCCTCCACTTT,CASWWGSSSPLHF
TRBJ2-2,-,TRBV25-1,TRBD2,TGTGCCAGCAGTGAAGTACTAGCGAGTGGGGAGCTGTTTTTT,CASSEVLASGELFF
TRBJ2-3,-,TRBV24-1,-,TGTGCCACCAGTGAATTAGAGGGAGATACGCAGTATTTT,CATSELEGDTQYF
TRBJ1-5,few,TRBV4-3,-,TGCGCCAGCAGCCAAGATTCAGGCAATCAGCCCCAGCATTTT,CASSQDSGNQPQHF
TRBJ2-3,-,TRBV5-4,TRBD1,TGTGCCAGCGGCCATGGACAGGGGTTCACAGATACGCAGTATTTT,CASGHGQGFTDTQYF
TRBJ1-5,-,TRBV20-1,TRBD1,TGCAGTGCTAGTAGTTGGGACAGGGCCAGCAATCAGCCCCAGCATTTT,CSASSWDRASNQPQHF
TRBJ1-2,-,TRBV28,-,TGTGCCAGCTACTCAGGGACCCCTAACTATGGCTACACCTTC,CASYSGTPNYGYTF
TRBJ1-2,-,TRBV7-2,-,TGTGCCAGCAGCTTAGCGCTCGGTGGCTACACCTTC,CASSLALGGYTF
TRBJ2-7,-,TRBV30,-,TGTGCCTCCTCTAGTGGCTCCTACGAGCAGTACTTC,CASSSGSYEQYF
TRBJ2-7,-,TRBV5-8,-,TGTGCCAGCAGCTTGTCCAGCGGGACAACTTATTCCTACGAGCAGTACTTC,CASSLSSGTTYSYEQYF
TRBJ2-5,-,TRBV5-1,TRBD2,TGCGCCAGCAGCGCTGGACAGGGGGGACTAGCGGGCCAAGAGACCCAGTACTTC,CASSAGQGGLAGQETQYF
TRBJ2-1,-,TRBV30,-,TGTGCCTGGAGGACCGTCCCACCCGAGCAGTTCTTC,CAWRTVPPEQFF
TRBJ1-1,-,TRBV29-1,-,TGCAGCGTTACTACAGGGATGACTGAAGCTTTCTTT,CSVTTGMTEAFF
TRBJ1-2,-,TRBV11-2,-,TGTGCCAGCAGCTTATGGAGCAGAGATGGCTACACCTTC,CASSLWSRDGYTF
TRBJ2-2,-,TRBV27,-,TGTGCCAGCAGTTCGTACAGGGAGGGGCACGCCGGGGAGCTGTTTTTT,CASSSYREGHAGELFF
TRBJ1-1,-,TRBV4-1,-,TGCGCCAGCAGCCAAGAGGGGATGAACACTGAAGCTTTCTTT,CASSQEGMNTEAFF
TRBJ2-3,-,TRBV9,TRBD1,TGTGCCAGCAGCCCAGACAGGGGGCATACGCAGTATTTT,CASSPDRGHTQYF
TRBJ2-3,-,TRBV10-3,-,TGTGCCATCAGTGAGTCAGGTAGTTCGACACCGAGCACAGATACGCAGTATTTT,CAISESGSSTPSTDTQYF
TRBJ1-1,-,TRBV11-2,TRBD1,TGTGCCAGCAGCCCGGAGGGGGCTTGGTATGAAGCTTTCTTT,CASSPEGAWYEAFF
TRBJ2-5,-,TRBV5-6,TRBD1,TGTGCCAGCAGCTCCACAGGGGGGTACCAAGAGACCCAGTACTTC,CASSSTGGYQETQYF
TRBJ2-7,-,TRBV9,TRBD1,TGTGCCAGCAGCTCCTCGACAGGGGGGTACGAGCAGTACTTC,CASSSSTGGYEQYF